This is a list of T cell receptor beta chains from one sample in a study of preoperative IRX-2 immunotherapy in early breast cancer. The table came from immunoSEQ multiplex PCR; TCRdb's copy has only in-frame clones and leaves some out. The data show about 3,000 clones, approximately 79% seen once. Source: tumor tissue, taken after IRX-2 immunotherapy. All receptors derive from a human donor with breast cancer. Both conserved end residues are part of each CDR3. The D gene is left open where the match is weak. Not all rows give a size; the values are once, few, many and, for expanded clones, a class.

clone_size j_call d_call v_call cdr3_nt cdr3_aa
- TRBJ2-4 - TRBV6-1 TGTGCCATCAGTGAAGAAGGAGGCAAAAACATTCAGTACTTC CAISEEGGKNIQYF
- TRBJ2-5 - TRBV29-1 TGCAGCACGAGGGGGGCCCAAGAGACCCAGTACTTC CSTRGAQETQYF
few TRBJ1-2 TRBD1 TRBV28 TGTGCCAGCACCTCTCTCCGGGACAGGGAGACTAACTATGGCTACACCTTC CASTSLRDRETNYGYTF
- TRBJ2-7 TRBD2 TRBV11-1 TGTGCCAGCAGCTCACAGCCAGGACTAGCGGAGCCCTACGAGCAGTACTTC CASSSQPGLAEPYEQYF
- TRBJ2-5 TRBD1 TRBV5-1 TGCGCCAGCAGCTCGGACAGGGGGACCGGAGAGACCCAGTACTTC CASSSDRGTGETQYF
- TRBJ1-1 - TRBV6-8 TGTGCCAGCACCCAACGAGGGGGATACACTGAAGCTTTCTTT CASTQRGGYTEAFF
- TRBJ2-7 - TRBV5-1 TGCGCCAGCAGCTTGGACGGTAGCGGCTACGAGCAGTACTTC CASSLDGSGYEQYF
- TRBJ1-1 - TRBV18 TGTGCCAGCTCACCCCCCCTTTGGGGAGGACGTGAAGCTTTCTTT CASSPPLWGGREAFF
- TRBJ1-1 - TRBV7-1 TGTGCCAGCAGCGCCAAGTCCCTTGATGAAGCTTTCTTT CASSAKSLDEAFF
- TRBJ1-1 - TRBV10-2 TGCGCCAGCAGTGGACTTCCCAGGTGGAACACTGAAGCTTTCTTT CASSGLPRWNTEAFF
- TRBJ1-2 - TRBV7-6 TGTGCCAGCAGCCTATCGGCCCTGAACTATGGCTACACCTTC CASSLSALNYGYTF